This entry is about one TCR beta chain. Its specificity is unknown. This record belongs to a study of post-analysis software for immune sequencing data. Overall study results and limits: Patients carried 4 or 5 TRBV segments more frequently than controls did, and TRBV5-6, TRBV5-1 and TRBV20-1 were among them. Normalized Chao1 diversity in multiple sclerosis patients fell significantly below that of controls. Samples prepared in the same batch strongly co-clustered by F measure.

Each TCR beta cDNA library carried unique molecular identifiers. It was from roughly 1 to 10 million T cells that approximately 500,000 cDNA molecules came. MiXCR, run by TCRdb on the PCR reads, gives a single entry per CDR3 protein. The sample has 800,000 to 950,000 distinct CDR3 sequences, approximately 53% seen once. The V end was cut by 0 bases, the J end by 3 bases, with 15 bases between. CDR3 length equals 16 residues. Per the germline V gene, CDR1 is SGHRS and CDR2 is YFSETQ. The chain recombines TRBV5-1 with TRBJ2-5; D call uncertain. Sample: blood. The clonotype originates from a girl between 10 and 17 years old with multiple sclerosis. The CDR3, as DNA: TGCGCCAGCAGCTTGGGGGTCGGGTTGAGTGAAGAGACCCAGTACTTC. Translation gives CASSLGVGLSEETQYF.